These T cell receptor beta chains were read from a single sample in a study of CD8 T cells in Susac syndrome. A single record per CDR3 protein comes from TCRdb applying MiXCR to the immunoSEQ multiplex PCR reads. The table includes 150,000 to 200,000 distinct CDR3 sequences, around 90% detected once. Sequenced input: CD4+ T cells from PBMCs. All receptors come from a human donor in good health. Both conserved end residues are part of each CDR3. D genes are given only for firm matches. For some rows the clone size is stated as once, few or many, or as a class when expanded; others skip it.

size,D,J,V,CDR3,DNA
-,-,TRBJ1-4,TRBV20-1,CSAPGGTADEKLFF,TGCAGTGCTCCCGGAGGGACGGCCGATGAAAAACTGTTTTTT
-,TRBD1,TRBJ2-1,TRBV29-1,CRTGYNNEQFF,TGCCGGACAGGGTATAACAATGAGCAGTTCTTC
-,-,TRBJ2-2,TRBV10-3,CAISPGPTGELFF,TGTGCCATCAGTCCGGGCCCCACCGGGGAGCTGTTTTTT
-,-,TRBJ1-6,TRBV7-9,CASSLRQDYNSPLHF,TGTGCCAGCAGCTTACGACAAGACTATAATTCACCCCTCCACTTT
-,-,TRBJ1-1,TRBV10-3,CAISDLAEAFF,TGTGCCATCAGCGACTTAGCTGAAGCTTTCTTT
-,-,TRBJ1-2,TRBV3-1,CASSQDVGYGYTF,TGTGCCAGCAGCCAAGATGTTGGCTATGGCTACACCTTC
-,-,TRBJ2-7,TRBV7-9,CASSGGIPVGTYYEQYF,TGTGCCAGCAGCGGAGGGATCCCGGTGGGGACATACTACGAGCAGTACTTC
-,-,TRBJ1-2,TRBV19,CASSIGSWEGSYTF,TGTGCCAGTAGTATCGGGAGCTGGGAGGGAAGCTACACCTTC
-,TRBD2,TRBJ2-1,TRBV7-6,CASSSGLAGEYNEQFF,TGTGCCAGTTCCTCGGGGCTAGCGGGAGAGTACAATGAGCAGTTCTTC
-,-,TRBJ2-5,TRBV19,CASSRGQSLETQYF,TGTGCCAGTAGTAGAGGACAGAGTTTAGAGACCCAGTACTTC
-,-,TRBJ2-2,TRBV24-1,CATSMTNTGELFF,TGTGCCACTTCGATGACGAACACCGGGGAGCTGTTTTTT
few,-,TRBJ2-1,TRBV9,CASSVSGGSYNEQFF,TGTGCCAGCAGCGTTTCCGGAGGTAGCTACAATGAGCAGTTCTTC
-,-,TRBJ2-7,TRBV30,CAWSLGDFREQYF,TGTGCCTGGAGTTTGGGGGACTTCAGGGAGCAGTACTTC
-,-,TRBJ2-7,TRBV6-5,CASSRNRDPSNEQYF,TGTGCCAGCAGCCGTAACAGGGACCCTTCAAACGAGCAGTACTTC
-,-,TRBJ1-1,TRBV7-2,CASSLAFGRYTEAFF,TGTGCCAGCAGCTTAGCGTTCGGACGGTACACTGAAGCTTTCTTT